Following are 11 T cell receptor beta chains from one sample sequenced in a study of blood T cell repertoires in COVID-19. Clones were read by immunoSEQ multiplex PCR, and TCRdb kept only the in-frame ones, dropping some. The sample has some 350,000 clones, around 87% seen once. The sample taken for sequencing was peripheral blood. The receptors come from a human donor in a cohort sampled during active COVID-19.

The chain employs TRBV30 and TRBJ2-7; the match to TRBD2 covers 9 bases. V shed 1 base, J shed 3 bases, and the junction held 10 bases outside the gene matches. The CDR3 has 16 residues. Germline loops: CDR1 GTSNPN, CDR2 SVGIG (reference sequence). The CDR3 DNA is TGTGCCTGGAGTGCCGGGGGGCTAGCGGGGCTCTACGAGCAGTACTTC. Protein sequence: CAWSAGGLAGLYEQYF.

The chain is built from TRBV19 and TRBJ2-3, with a weak D call TRBD2 (5 bases). The germline V gene has CDR1 LNHDA and CDR2 SQIVND (reference sequence). The CDR3 is made up of 16 amino acids. V was cut by 3 bases and J by 0 bases, with 13 bases left in between. Here the CDR3 reads CASSIPGRGSTDTQYF. The CDR3 region has the DNA TGTGCCAGTAGTATTCCCGGACGGGGAAGCACAGATACGCAGTATTTT. Combining the CDR3 with reference TRBV19 and TRBJ2-3 gives the whole variable domain DGGITQSPKYLFRKEGQNVTLSCEQNLNHDAMYWYRQDPGQGLRLIYYSQIVNDFQKGDIAEGYSVSREKKESFPLTVTSAQKNPTAFYLCASSIPGRGSTDTQYFGPGTRLTVL.

The rearrangement links TRBV9 to TRBJ2-2; TRBD1 aligns across 9 bases. This CDR3 comprises 14 residues. V shed 6 bases and J 3 bases; nucleotides not matched to a gene: 3. Germline assignment: CDR1 SGDLS and CDR2 YYNGEE. DNA for the CDR3: TGTGCCAGCACACAGGGGGCGTACACCGGGGAGCTGTTTTTT. Translating gives CASTQGAYTGELFF. Complete variable domain (other parts from reference TRBV9 and TRBJ2-2): DSGVTQTPKHLITATGQRVTLRCSPRSGDLSVYWYQQSLDQGLQFLIQYYNGEERAKGNILERFSAQQFPDLHSELNLSSLELGDSALYFCASTQGAYTGELFFGEGSRLTVL.

V gene TRBV19 combines with J gene TRBJ1-1, with 7 bases lining up with TRBD1. The CDR3 sequence is 14 residues long. With 3 bases clipped from V and 4 bases from J, the junction kept 5 bases outside the gene matches. Germline CDR1 and CDR2: LNHDA and SQIVND (reference sequence). The CDR3 DNA reads as TGTGCCAGTAGTATTCGGGGACAGTTCACTGAAGCTTTCTTT. Translated: CASSIRGQFTEAFF. The full variable domain, in which reference TRBV19 and TRBJ1-1 provide the parts outside the CDR3, is DGGITQSPKYLFRKEGQNVTLSCEQNLNHDAMYWYRQDPGQGLRLIYYSQIVNDFQKGDIAEGYSVSREKKESFPLTVTSAQKNPTAFYLCASSIRGQFTEAFFGQGTRLTVV.

As to this clone: At the DNA level, this CDR3 is encoded by other sequences in the same sample as well. The V and J genes are TRBV19 and TRBJ2-3; 7 bases are shared with TRBD2. CDR3 length: 16 amino acids. The V and J ends lost 3 bases and 0 bases, in that order; junction bases with no gene match: 6. Germline V CDR1 and CDR2: LNHDA, SQIVND (reference sequence). CDR3 coding DNA: TGTGCCAGTAGTATTCGGAGCGGGACTAGCACAGATACGCAGTATTTT. Encoded protein: CASSIRSGTSTDTQYF. The whole variable domain, filled in from reference TRBV19 and TRBJ2-3, reads DGGITQSPKYLFRKEGQNVTLSCEQNLNHDAMYWYRQDPGQGLRLIYYSQIVNDFQKGDIAEGYSVSREKKESFPLTVTSAQKNPTAFYLCASSIRSGTSTDTQYFGPGTRLTVL.

DNA of the CDR3: TGCGCCAGCAGCTTGGCCCGGCAGGGGAGTTCACCCCTCCACTTT. Protein product: CASSLARQGSSPLHF. This chain uses TRBV5-1 with TRBJ1-6; tentative D call: TRBD1 (6 bases). CDR3 length equals 15 residues. V was shortened by 0 bases and J by 9 bases, with 13 bases between the two germline ends. Per the germline V gene, CDR1 is SGHRS and CDR2 is YFSETQ.

The chain uses TRBV28 and TRBJ2-1, with 12 bases that match TRBD2. CDR3 length equals 16 residues. Trimming at V came to 5 bases and at J to 3 bases, leaving 5 bases not matched to a gene. CDR1 is MDHEN, CDR2 SYDVKM, per germline. This CDR3 is CASSRLAGGIYNEQFF. The CDR3 bases are TGTGCCAGCAGTCGGCTAGCGGGAGGGATCTACAATGAGCAGTTCTTC.

The genes are TRBV3-1 (or the pseudogene TRBV3-2) and TRBJ2-5; 8 nucleotides match TRBD2. CDR1 LGHDT and CDR2 YNNKEL come from the germline V gene (reference sequence). The CDR3 sequence is 17 residues long. After removal of 0 bases from V and 0 bases from J, the junction contained 6 bases not matched to a gene. The CDR3 bases are TGTGCCAGCAGCCAAGATCTCGCGGGGGGCTACCAAGAGACCCAGTACTTC. It codes for CASSQDLAGGYQETQYF.

V usage is TRBV5-1 and J usage is TRBJ1-1, with TRBD1 as a possible D gene (5 bases). The V gene lost 3 bases and the J gene lost 1 base, with 10 bases spanning the gap. The CDR3 runs 14 residues. CDR1 and CDR2 (germline): SGHRS, YFSETQ. The CDR3 here is CASSYQGRNTEAFF. CDR3 DNA sequence: TGCGCCAGCAGCTACCAGGGCAGGAACACTGAAGCTTTCTTT. Full variable domain (outside the CDR3, taken from reference TRBV5-1 and TRBJ1-1): KAGVTQTPRYLIKTRGQQVTLSCSPISGHRSVSWYQQTPGQGLQFLFEYFSETQRNKGNFPGRFSGRQFSNSRSEMNVSTLELGDSALYLCASSYQGRNTEAFFGQGTRLTVV.

The chain uses TRBV18 and TRBJ2-3; no reliable D call. This CDR3 spans 13 amino acids. V was clipped by 3 bases and J by 4 bases, with 8 bases between them. CDR1 is KGHSH and CDR2 is LQKENI in the germline V gene. The CDR3 sequence: CASSPSASDTQYF. The CDR3 DNA sequence: TGTGCCAGCTCACCCTCTGCGTCAGATACGCAGTATTTT.

This sequence joins TRBV5-4 and TRBJ2-2; TRBD1 is a possible D gene (6 bases). V lost 4 bases and J 5 bases, leaving 18 bases between the germline ends. The CDR3 extends over 16 amino acids. In germline, CDR1 is SGHNT, CDR2 YYREEE (reference sequence). CDR3: CASSPTTGRTTGELFF. For the CDR3, the DNA is TGTGCCAGCAGCCCAACGACAGGTCGAACGACCGGGGAGCTGTTTTTT.